These T cell receptor beta chains were read from a single sample in a study of control samples from healthy donors and cancer patients. Measured with immunoSEQ multiplex PCR; TCRdb has only the in-frame clones, and not every one. Of 79,000 or so clones listed, about 89% are singletons. The source material was PBMCs. These TCRs come from a woman in her 50s with colorectal cancer. Both conserved end residues are part of each CDR3. A D gene is named only where the DNA matches it firmly. Size is omitted from some rows. Given values are once, few, many or a class for expanded clones.

CDR3aa	CDR3nt	j_gene	v_gene	abundance	d_gene
CASSEFSGKDTEAFF	TGCGCCAGCAGTGAGTTTTCAGGGAAGGACACTGAAGCTTTCTTT	TRBJ1-1	TRBV10-2	.	.
CASSQGTSGGNNEQFF	TGCGCCAGCAGCCAGGGGACTAGCGGGGGAAACAATGAGCAGTTCTTC	TRBJ2-1	TRBV4-1	.	TRBD2
CASSLAGQGTEAFF	TGCGCCAGCAGCTTGGCTGGACAGGGCACTGAAGCTTTCTTT	TRBJ1-1	TRBV5-1	.	TRBD1
CASSLGWEQFF	TGTGCCAGCAGCCTCGGGTGGGAGCAGTTCTTC	TRBJ2-1	TRBV7-2	.	.
CASSQSGAGNTIYF	TGTGCCAGCAGCCAATCAGGTGCCGGAAACACCATATATTTT	TRBJ1-3	TRBV3-1/TRBV3-2	.	.
CASRDMNTEAFF	TGTGCCAGCAGGGATATGAACACTGAAGCTTTCTTT	TRBJ1-1	TRBV28	.	.
CASSPRTGRNEQFF	TGTGCCAGCAGCCCCCGGACAGGGAGGAATGAGCAGTTCTTC	TRBJ2-1	TRBV7-2	.	TRBD1
CASSLGGQGTDTQYF	TGTGCCAGCAGCTTGGGGGGACAGGGCACAGATACGCAGTATTTT	TRBJ2-3	TRBV5-4	.	TRBD1
CASRQDRGTNTQYF	TGCGCCAGCCGCCAGGACAGGGGAACAAATACGCAGTATTTT	TRBJ2-3	TRBV5-1	.	TRBD1
CATSTGQGFNTEAFF	TGTGCCACCTCCACGGGCCAGGGATTTAACACTGAAGCTTTCTTT	TRBJ1-1	TRBV19	.	.
CASSRTATSGSTDTQYF	TGCGCCAGCAGCCGGACCGCGACTAGCGGGAGCACAGATACGCAGTATTTT	TRBJ2-3	TRBV4-3	.	TRBD2
CASSGETNTEAFF	TGTGCCAGCAGTGGGGAGACGAACACTGAAGCTTTCTTT	TRBJ1-1	TRBV2	.	.
CASSIRGTLNTEAFF	TGTGCCAGTAGTATAAGGGGTACCCTGAACACTGAAGCTTTCTTT	TRBJ1-1	TRBV19	once	.
CASSPPSTGYNEQFF	TGTGCCAGCTCACCACCGTCGACAGGATACAATGAGCAGTTCTTC	TRBJ2-1	TRBV18	.	.
CASSATGVGSPLHF	TGTGCCAGCAGTGCGACAGGGGTCGGTTCACCCCTCCACTTT	TRBJ1-6	TRBV7-9	.	TRBD1
CASLGQGSADTQYF	TGTGCCAGCTTGGGACAGGGGTCCGCAGATACGCAGTATTTT	TRBJ2-3	TRBV10-3	.	TRBD1
CASNSVGQTEAFF	TGTGCCAGTAATTCTGTAGGACAGACTGAAGCTTTCTTT	TRBJ1-1	TRBV19	.	.
CASSPGSYSLTF	TGTGCCAGCAGTCCCGGATCCTATAGTCTTACCTTC	TRBJ1-2	TRBV12-3/TRBV12-4	.	.
CASRMWQGVEAFF	TGTGCCAGTAGGATGTGGCAGGGGGTAGAGGCTTTCTTT	TRBJ1-1	TRBV19	.	TRBD1
CASSYVDSGANVLTF	TGTGCCAGCAGTTACGTGGATTCTGGGGCCAACGTCCTGACTTTC	TRBJ2-6	TRBV6-2/TRBV6-3	.	.
CASSSAIAGTGEAFF	TGTGCCAGCAGCTCCGCAATCGCCGGGACCGGGGAAGCTTTCTTT	TRBJ1-1	TRBV7-2	.	.
CASSPPGAGTNTEAFF	TGCGCCAGCAGCCCTCCGGGGGCAGGCACCAACACTGAAGCTTTCTTT	TRBJ1-1	TRBV5-1	few	.
CASSLSTGQNEQFF	TGCGCCAGCAGCTTGTCGACAGGGCAAAATGAGCAGTTCTTC	TRBJ2-1	TRBV5-1	.	TRBD1
CASSVADNSPLHF	TGTGCCAGTAGTGTCGCAGATAATTCACCCCTCCACTTT	TRBJ1-6	TRBV19	.	.
CASRLMTGYYTEAFF	TGTGCCAGCAGGTTAATGACAGGGTACTACACTGAAGCTTTCTTT	TRBJ1-1	TRBV28	.	TRBD1
CASSQGEGVGYTF	TGCGCCAGCAGCCAAGGGGAGGGGGTTGGCTACACCTTC	TRBJ1-2	TRBV4-3	.	.
CAWSQGDYGYTF	TGTGCCTGGAGTCAGGGAGACTATGGCTACACCTTC	TRBJ1-2	TRBV30	once	.
CASSPGTGYTDTQYF	TGTGCCAGCAGTCCCGGGACAGGATACACAGATACGCAGTATTTT	TRBJ2-3	TRBV27	.	TRBD1
CSAGQDNEQFF	TGCAGTGCTGGTCAGGACAATGAGCAGTTCTTC	TRBJ2-1	TRBV20-1	.	.
CASSYNQGVNTEAFF	TGTGCCAGCAGTTATAACCAGGGGGTGAACACTGAAGCTTTCTTT	TRBJ1-1	TRBV27	.	TRBD1
CASSSLGGGTDTQYF	TGTGCCAGCAGTTCCCTGGGCGGGGGTACAGATACGCAGTATTTT	TRBJ2-3	TRBV27	.	TRBD2